This T cell receptor beta chain was retrieved from a study of T cell changes during pregnancy in multiple sclerosis. This table comes from immunoSEQ multiplex PCR, and its TCRdb copy is limited to in-frame clones, with some not included. The sample shows tens of thousands of clones, 85% to 90% of them seen only once. The ends were cut back, 0 bases at V and 3 bases at J, with 16 bases in the middle. There are 16 residues in the CDR3. Germline CDR1 reads SGHNT; CDR2 reads YYREEE (reference sequence). The TCR sequence derives from a female donor with multiple sclerosis, enrolled in a pregnancy study. Here the sequenced sample was CD8+ T cells from peripheral blood mononuclear cells, taken in the third trimester of pregnancy. The chain employs TRBV5-4 and TRBJ2-7, with D possibly matching TRBD1 (7 bases). CDR3 residues: CASSLEGGTENYEQYF. The CDR3 nucleotides read TGTGCCAGCAGCTTGGAGGGCGGGACAGAAAACTACGAGCAGTACTTC.